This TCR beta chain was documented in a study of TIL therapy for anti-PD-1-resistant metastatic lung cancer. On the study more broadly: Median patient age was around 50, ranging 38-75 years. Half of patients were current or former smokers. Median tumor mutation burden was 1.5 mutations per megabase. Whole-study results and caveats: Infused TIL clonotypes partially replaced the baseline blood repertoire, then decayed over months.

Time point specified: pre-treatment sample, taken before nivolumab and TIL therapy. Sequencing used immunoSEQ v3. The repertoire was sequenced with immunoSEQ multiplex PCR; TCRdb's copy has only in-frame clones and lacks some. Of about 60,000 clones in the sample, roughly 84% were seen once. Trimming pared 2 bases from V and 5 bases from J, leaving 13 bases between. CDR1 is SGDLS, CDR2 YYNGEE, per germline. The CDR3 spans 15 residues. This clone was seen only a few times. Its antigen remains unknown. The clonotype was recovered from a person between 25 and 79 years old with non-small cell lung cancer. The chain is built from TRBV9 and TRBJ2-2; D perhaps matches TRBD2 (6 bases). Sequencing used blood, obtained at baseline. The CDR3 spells CASSVRGDQTGELFF. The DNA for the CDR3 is TGTGCCAGCAGCGTGCGCGGGGATCAAACCGGGGAGCTGTTTTTT.